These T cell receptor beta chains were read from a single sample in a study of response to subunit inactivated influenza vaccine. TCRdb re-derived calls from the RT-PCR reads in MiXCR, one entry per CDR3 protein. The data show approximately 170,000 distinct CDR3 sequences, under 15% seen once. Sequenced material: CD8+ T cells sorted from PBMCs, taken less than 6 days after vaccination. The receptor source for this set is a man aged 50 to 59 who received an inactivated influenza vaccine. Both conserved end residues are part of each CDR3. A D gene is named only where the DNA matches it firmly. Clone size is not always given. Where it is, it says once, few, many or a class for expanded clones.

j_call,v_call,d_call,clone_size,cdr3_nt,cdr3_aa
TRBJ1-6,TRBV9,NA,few,TGTGCCAGCAGCTCAACAGGGTTGGGATCACCCCTCCACTTT,CASSSTGLGSPLHF
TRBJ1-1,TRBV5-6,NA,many,TGTGCCAGCAGATCCCCCGGGGGACGTAAGAACACTGAAGCTTTCTTT,CASRSPGGRKNTEAFF
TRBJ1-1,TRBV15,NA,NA,TGTGCCACCAGCAGAGGAGGCAGGGCCATGAACACTGAAGCTTTCTTT,CATSRGGRAMNTEAFF
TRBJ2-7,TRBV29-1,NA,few,TGCAGCGCCAAGGGCGGGGTGGGCTCCTACGAGCAGTACTTC,CSAKGGVGSYEQYF
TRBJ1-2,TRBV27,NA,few,TGTGCCAGCAGTTTAAACAGATTCTATGGCTACACCTTC,CASSLNRFYGYTF
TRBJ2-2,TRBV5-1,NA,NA,TGCGCCAGCAGCCCGGAAGGGGGACTCCTCGTTGCCGGGGAGCTGTTTTTT,CASSPEGGLLVAGELFF
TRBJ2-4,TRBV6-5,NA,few,TGTGCCAGCAGTTCCGTCCCGGGACAATCAGCCAAAAACATTCAGTACTTC,CASSSVPGQSAKNIQYF
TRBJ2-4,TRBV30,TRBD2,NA,TGTGCCTGGAGTGCCGGGACTAGCCGAAACATTCAGTACTTC,CAWSAGTSRNIQYF
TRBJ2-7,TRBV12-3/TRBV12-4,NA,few,TGTGCCAGCAGGCCGGGGTTAGGCGAGCAGTACTTC,CASRPGLGEQYF
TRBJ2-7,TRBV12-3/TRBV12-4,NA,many,TGTGCCAGCAGTCCCCCTTCCGGGCTAAACTATGGTGAGCAGTACTTC,CASSPPSGLNYGEQYF
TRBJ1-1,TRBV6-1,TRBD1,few,TGTGCCAGCATACGGGACAGGGGGATGTACACTGAAGCTTTCTTT,CASIRDRGMYTEAFF
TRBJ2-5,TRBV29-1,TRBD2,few,TGCAGCGTTACTAGAGACGCGGGAGTAGAAGAGACCCAGTACTTC,CSVTRDAGVEETQYF
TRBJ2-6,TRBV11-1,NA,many,TGTGCCAGCAGCTCCTCTGTCTCAGGGAACTCTGGGGCCAACGTCCTGACTTTC,CASSSSVSGNSGANVLTF
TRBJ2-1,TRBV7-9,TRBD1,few,TGTGCCAGCAGCTTTTACATTACAGGGGGCAATGAGCAGTTCTTC,CASSFYITGGNEQFF
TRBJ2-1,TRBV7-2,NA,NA,TGTGCCAGCAGCTTAAATAGGGTTAGCTCCTACAATGAGCAGTTCTTC,CASSLNRVSSYNEQFF
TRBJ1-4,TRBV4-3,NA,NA,TGCGCCAGCAGCCAAGGCCCGATGGTGTGGTCGGGTGAAAAACTGTTTTTT,CASSQGPMVWSGEKLFF
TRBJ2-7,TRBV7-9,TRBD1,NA,TGTGCCAGCAGCCATTACAGGGGCCCTATGTACGAGCAGTACTTC,CASSHYRGPMYEQYF
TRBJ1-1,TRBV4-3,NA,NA,TGCGCCAGCAGGCCAAGATCCGGGGACCCCTTTGAAGCTTTCTTT,CASRPRSGDPFEAFF
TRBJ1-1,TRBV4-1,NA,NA,TGCGCCAGCAGCCAAGGGGGGTTGCAGGACAGATATAGTTGGTTTCTGAACACTGAAGCTTTCTTT,CASSQGGLQDRYSWFLNTEAFF
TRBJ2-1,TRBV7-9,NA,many,TGTGCCAGCAGCTTAGCGCACTCCTACAATGAGCAGTTCTTC,CASSLAHSYNEQFF
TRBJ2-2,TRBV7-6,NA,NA,TGTGCCAGCAGCTTAGAAGCGGGACAGGTGAACACCGGGGAGCTGTTTTTT,CASSLEAGQVNTGELFF
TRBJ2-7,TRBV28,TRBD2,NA,TGTGCCAGCAGTCCGGGGAGCGGGAGATCCCACGAGCAGTACTTC,CASSPGSGRSHEQYF
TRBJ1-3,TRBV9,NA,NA,TGTGCCAGCAGCGTAGGAGGGGGGCTTGGAAACACCATATATTTT,CASSVGGGLGNTIYF
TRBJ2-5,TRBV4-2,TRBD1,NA,TGTGCCAGCAGCCAAGAACAGGGGGCTTCCCAAGAGACCCAGTACTTC,CASSQEQGASQETQYF
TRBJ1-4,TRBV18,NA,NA,TGTGCCAGCTCACTCACTGCGCTAGAAAAACTGTTTTTT,CASSLTALEKLFF
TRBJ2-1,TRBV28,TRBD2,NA,TGTGCCAGCACGGGGACTAGCGTTTACAATGAGCAGTTCTTC,CASTGTSVYNEQFF
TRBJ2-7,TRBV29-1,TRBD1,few,TGCAGCGTCGAAGGGACAGCCTACGAGCAGTACTTC,CSVEGTAYEQYF
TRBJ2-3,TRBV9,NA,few,TGTGCCAGCAGCGTAGATTTGGGGCTAGATACGCAGTATTTT,CASSVDLGLDTQYF
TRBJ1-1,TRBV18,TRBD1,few,TGTGCCAGCTCACCCGCGACAGGGGGAAGGGGAGAAACTGAAGCTTTCTTT,CASSPATGGRGETEAFF